The 4 T cell receptor beta chains below were found in one sample sequenced in a study of blood T cell repertoires in COVID-19. Here immunoSEQ multiplex PCR was the method, and the copy in TCRdb shows in-frame clones only, minus some. The data contain about 150,000 clones, roughly four fifths of them singletons. The sample consisted of PBMCs or T cells enriched from blood (not recorded which). These receptors were collected from a man aged 45-65 years who had recovered from COVID-19.

This chain joins TRBV7-6 and TRBJ2-3; TRBD2 aligns across 9 bases. The CDR3 covers 15 residues. The ends lost 5 bases at V and 5 bases at J; junction bases unmatched: 8. Germline CDR1 SGHVS, CDR2 FNYEAQ. The CDR3, as DNA: TGTGCCAGCAGCCCACGTGCGGGGGGGCGAGATACGCAGTATTTT. It specifies CASSPRAGGRDTQYF.

The chain joins TRBV19 to TRBJ1-1; 8 positions match TRBD1. Germline V gives CDR1 LNHDA, CDR2 SQIVND (reference sequence). CDR3 length equals 15 residues. The ends lost 4 bases at V and 1 base at J; junction bases unmatched: 5. CDR3 residues: CASSKGGTGNTEAFF. CDR3 DNA: TGTGCCAGTAGTAAAGGAGGGACAGGGAACACTGAAGCTTTCTTT.

The sample holds one count of this clone. The chain has TRBV7-2 and TRBJ1-2, with D tentatively TRBD1 (5 bases). The CDR3 totals 15 residues. CDR1 and CDR2 from the germline V gene are SGHTA and FQGNSA. With 1 base removed from V and 5 bases from J, the gap between germline ends came to 14 bases. The CDR3 protein is CASSLGPRDGYGYTF. In DNA, the CDR3 is TGTGCCAGCAGCTTAGGGCCCAGGGATGGATATGGCTACACCTTC. Based on the CDR3 plus reference TRBV7-2 and TRBJ1-2, the full variable domain is GAGVSQSPSNKVTEKGKDVELRCDPISGHTALYWYRQSLGQGLEFLIYFQGNSAPDKSGLPSDRFSAERTGGSVSTLTIQRTQQEDSAVYLCASSLGPRDGYGYTFGSGTRLTVV.

This clone turned up a few times. V gene TRBV9 combines with J gene TRBJ2-7; D call uncertain. The V and J ends lost 3 bases and 2 bases respectively, with 3 bases between them. CDR3 length: 11 residues. The germline gives CDR1 SGDLS, CDR2 YYNGEE. For the CDR3, the DNA is TGTGCCAGCAGCGATACCTACGAGCAGTACTTC. Translated: CASSDTYEQYF.